The clone carrying this T cell receptor (beta chain) was picked up a small number of times. The antigen is unknown. TCRdb fed the 5' RACE reads into MiXCR, producing one record per CDR3 protein. The repertoire holds 1.5 million to 2 million distinct CDR3 sequences, with roughly a third as singletons. Trimming removed 7 bases at V and 6 bases at J, with 13 bases between. This CDR3 is built from 12 residues. Germline V lookup: CDR1 MNHNS, CDR2 SASEGT. The record originates from a study of identical twins. Study-level results: There was more out-of-frame TCR alpha sharing in monozygotic twins than models estimated. Twins' excess sharing was less marked for out-of-frame beta sequences. Insertions ran lower in abundant cord blood beta clonotypes, though not in memory repertoires.

What was sequenced was cord blood. V gene TRBV6-1 combines with J gene TRBJ2-7; D remains unclear. The sequence derives from a newborn girl in good health. The CDR3 reads CASTRATVEQYF. Written as DNA, the CDR3 is TGTGCCAGCACCCGGGCTACCGTCGAGCAGTACTTC.